The rows below give T cell receptor beta chains drawn from one sample of a study of OX40 agonist ivuxolimab in advanced cancers. Clones were sequenced by immunoSEQ multiplex PCR, and TCRdb holds only the in-frame ones, with some missing. This sample has approximately 60,000 clones; more than 85% occur once, and the top ten carry less than 0.7%. The source was CD4+ or CD8+ T cells sorted from blood, collected in a trial of the OX40 agonist ivuxolimab. The receptors originated from an adult with an advanced solid tumor such as melanoma, head and neck, liver or kidney cancer. CDR3s include the opening cysteine and the closing phenylalanine or tryptophan. The D gene is left open where the match is weak.

v_gene	d_gene	j_gene	CDR3aa
TRBV27	TRBD1	TRBJ2-7	CASSIGQGPFYEQYF
TRBV5-1	NA	TRBJ2-1	CASSLDRVIYNEQFF
TRBV29-1	NA	TRBJ2-5	CSGGGEKETQYF
TRBV29-1	TRBD2	TRBJ2-3	CSVLEGQAGGPNTQYF
TRBV9	NA	TRBJ2-5	CASSVDIYQETQYF
TRBV5-1	NA	TRBJ2-7	CASSRRDSSYEQYF
TRBV6-6	NA	TRBJ1-5	CASSYSGTDNQPQHF
TRBV10-3	NA	TRBJ2-7	CAIREEGPSKQYF
TRBV5-4	NA	TRBJ2-2	CASSLGVGGYPGELFF
TRBV19	TRBD2	TRBJ2-3	CASSSRGGYTDTQYF
TRBV21-1	NA	TRBJ2-3	CDNFRTSGSSTDTQYF
TRBV7-3	NA	TRBJ1-5	CASSYFHDQGQGNQPQHF
TRBV18	TRBD1	TRBJ2-1	CASSLGQGGNEQFF
TRBV30	NA	TRBJ1-4	CAWSVESEKLFF
TRBV9	TRBD2	TRBJ2-1	CASSGVVLAGDEQFF
TRBV7-9	NA	TRBJ1-5	CASSSDSSNQPQHF
TRBV6-5	TRBD1	TRBJ2-5	CASSGGQQETQYF
TRBV7-3	NA	TRBJ1-5	CASSLTVNQPQHF